What follows is one T cell receptor (beta chain) and its context. This sample was included in a study of blood T cell repertoires in COVID-19. Overall study: COVID-19 samples, acute and convalescent, were from the United States, Italy and Spain.

Original processing notes: By means of reference gene primer amplification, nucleated cell counts were estimated. The assay was immunoSEQ multiplex PCR, and TCRdb's table has in-frame clones only and misses some. V, J and clone size are taken as reported in that table, and D and trimming were inferred from the DNA itself. The sample has approximately 93,000 clones, approximately 79% seen once. V lost 6 bases and J 7 bases, leaving 13 bases between the germline ends. The CDR3 is 13 amino acids. This receptor was obtained from a woman of 80 years or more with acute or convalescent COVID-19. This chain joins TRBV12-3 or TRBV12-4 and TRBJ1-5, with a weak D call TRBD1 (6 bases). Sequencing used peripheral blood. The CDR3 protein is CASSQDRRQPQHF. CDR3 sequence (DNA): TGTGCCAGCAGCCAGGACAGAAGACAGCCCCAGCATTTT.